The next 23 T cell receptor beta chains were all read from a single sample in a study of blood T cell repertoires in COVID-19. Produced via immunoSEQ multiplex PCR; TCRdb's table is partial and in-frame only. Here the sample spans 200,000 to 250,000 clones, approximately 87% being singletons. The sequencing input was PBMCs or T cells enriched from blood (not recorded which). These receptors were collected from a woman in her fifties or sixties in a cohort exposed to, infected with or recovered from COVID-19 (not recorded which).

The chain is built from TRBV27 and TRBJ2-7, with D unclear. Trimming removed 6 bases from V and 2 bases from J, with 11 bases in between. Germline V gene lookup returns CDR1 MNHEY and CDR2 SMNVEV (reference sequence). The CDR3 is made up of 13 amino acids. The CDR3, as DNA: TGTGCCAGCAGCCCGCGGAGCGCCTACGAGCAGTACTTC. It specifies CASSPRSAYEQYF.

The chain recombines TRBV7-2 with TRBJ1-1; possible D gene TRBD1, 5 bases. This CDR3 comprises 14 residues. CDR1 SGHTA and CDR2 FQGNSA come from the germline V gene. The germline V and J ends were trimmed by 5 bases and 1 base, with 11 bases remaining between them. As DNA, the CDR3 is TGTGCCAGCAGCATTCAGGGTCAGAACACTGAAGCTTTCTTT. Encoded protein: CASSIQGQNTEAFF.

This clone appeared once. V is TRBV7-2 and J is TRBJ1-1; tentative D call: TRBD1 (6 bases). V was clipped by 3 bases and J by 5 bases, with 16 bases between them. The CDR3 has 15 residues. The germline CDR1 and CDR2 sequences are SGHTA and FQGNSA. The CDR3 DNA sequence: TGTGCCAGCAGCTTTTACGGACAGAGTATGACTGAAGCTTTCTTT. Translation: CASSFYGQSMTEAFF.

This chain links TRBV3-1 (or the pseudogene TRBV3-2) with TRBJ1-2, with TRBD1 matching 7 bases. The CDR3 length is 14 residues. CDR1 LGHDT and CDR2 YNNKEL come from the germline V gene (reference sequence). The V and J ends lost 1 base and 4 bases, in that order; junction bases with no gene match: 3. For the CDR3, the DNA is TGTGCCAGCAGCCAAGGACAGGGTCGCTATGGCTACACCTTC. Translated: CASSQGQGRYGYTF.

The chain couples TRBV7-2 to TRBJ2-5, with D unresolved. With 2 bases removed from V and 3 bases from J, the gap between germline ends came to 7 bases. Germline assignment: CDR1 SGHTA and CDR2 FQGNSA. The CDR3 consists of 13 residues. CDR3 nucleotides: TGTGCCAGCAGCTTAAGACGGGAAGAGACCCAGTACTTC. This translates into CASSLRREETQYF.

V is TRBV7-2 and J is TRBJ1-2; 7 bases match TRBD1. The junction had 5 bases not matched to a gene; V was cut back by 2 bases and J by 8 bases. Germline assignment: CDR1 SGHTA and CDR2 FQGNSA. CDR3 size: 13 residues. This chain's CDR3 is CASSLLGGRGYTF. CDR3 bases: TGTGCCAGCAGCTTATTAGGGGGCAGGGGCTACACCTTC.

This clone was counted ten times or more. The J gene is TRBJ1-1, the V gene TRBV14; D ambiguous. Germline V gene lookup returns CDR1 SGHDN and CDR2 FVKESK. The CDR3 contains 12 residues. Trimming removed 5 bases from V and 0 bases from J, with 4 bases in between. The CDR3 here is CASSFLNTEAFF. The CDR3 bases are TGTGCCAGCAGCTTCTTGAACACTGAAGCTTTCTTT.

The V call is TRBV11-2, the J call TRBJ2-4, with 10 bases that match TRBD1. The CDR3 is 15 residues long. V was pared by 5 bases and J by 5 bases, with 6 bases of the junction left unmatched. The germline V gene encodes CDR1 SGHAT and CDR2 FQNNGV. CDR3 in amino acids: CASSPRTGGQNIQYF. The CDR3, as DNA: TGTGCCAGCAGCCCGAGGACAGGGGGACAAAACATTCAGTACTTC. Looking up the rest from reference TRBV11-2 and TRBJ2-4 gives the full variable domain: EAGVAQSPRYKIIEKRQSVAFWCNPISGHATLYWYQQILGQGPKLLIQFQNNGVVDDSQLPKDRFSAERLKGVDSTLKIQPAKLEDSAVYLCASSPRTGGQNIQYFGAGTRLSVL.

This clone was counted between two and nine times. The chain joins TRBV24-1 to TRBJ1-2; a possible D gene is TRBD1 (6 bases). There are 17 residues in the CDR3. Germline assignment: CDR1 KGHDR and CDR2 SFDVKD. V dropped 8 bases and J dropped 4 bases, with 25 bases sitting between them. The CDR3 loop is CATKLNRPRDTSYGYTF. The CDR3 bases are TGTGCCACCAAACTAAACCGACCCCGGGACACCTCCTATGGCTACACCTTC.

The CDR3 reads CASSLAGSYGYTF. Here the CDR3 DNA reads TGTGCCAGCAGCTTGGCGGGATCCTATGGCTACACCTTC. The genes are TRBV5-6 and TRBJ1-2; D gene ambiguous. Germline lookup yields CDR1 SGHDT and CDR2 YYEEEE. V was shortened by 0 bases and J by 4 bases, with 7 bases between the two germline ends. The CDR3 covers 13 residues.

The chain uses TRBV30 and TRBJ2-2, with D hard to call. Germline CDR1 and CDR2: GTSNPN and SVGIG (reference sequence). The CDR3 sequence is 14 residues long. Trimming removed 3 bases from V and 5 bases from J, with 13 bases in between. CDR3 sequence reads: CAWRYTARTGELFF. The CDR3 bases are TGTGCCTGGAGGTACACAGCAAGAACCGGGGAGCTGTTTTTT.

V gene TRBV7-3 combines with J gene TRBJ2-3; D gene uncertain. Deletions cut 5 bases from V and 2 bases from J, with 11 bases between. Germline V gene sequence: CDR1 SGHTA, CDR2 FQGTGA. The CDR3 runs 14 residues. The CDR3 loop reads CASSPMTTTDTQYF. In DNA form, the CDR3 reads TGTGCCAGCAGCCCCATGACAACCACAGATACGCAGTATTTT.

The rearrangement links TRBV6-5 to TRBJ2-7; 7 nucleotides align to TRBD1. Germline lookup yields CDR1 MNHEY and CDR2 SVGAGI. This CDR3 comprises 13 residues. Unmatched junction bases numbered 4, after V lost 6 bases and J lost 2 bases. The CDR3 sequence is CASRAGQAYEQYF. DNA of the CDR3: TGTGCCAGCAGAGCCGGACAGGCCTACGAGCAGTACTTC.

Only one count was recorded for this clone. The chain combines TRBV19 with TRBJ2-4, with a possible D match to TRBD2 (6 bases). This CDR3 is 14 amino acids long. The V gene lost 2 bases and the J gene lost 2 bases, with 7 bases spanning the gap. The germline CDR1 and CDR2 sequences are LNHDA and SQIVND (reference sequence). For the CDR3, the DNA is TGTGCCAGTAGTATACGGGGGACCAAAAACATTCAGTACTTC. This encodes CASSIRGTKNIQYF.

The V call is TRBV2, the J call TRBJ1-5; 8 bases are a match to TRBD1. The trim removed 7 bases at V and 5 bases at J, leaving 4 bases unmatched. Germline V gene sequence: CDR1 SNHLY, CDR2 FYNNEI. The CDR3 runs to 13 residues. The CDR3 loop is CASTLDRDQPQHF. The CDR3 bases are TGTGCCAGCACTCTGGACAGGGATCAGCCCCAGCATTTT.

CDR3 nucleotide sequence: TGCGCCAGCACTATGACGGGAGACAATGGCTACACCTTC. As protein: CASTMTGDNGYTF. The genes are TRBV23-1 and TRBJ1-2, with no clear D. TRBV23-1 is reported as an ORF; its role is uncertain. The CDR3 is made up of 13 amino acids. V was cut by 7 bases and J by 6 bases, with 15 bases left in between.

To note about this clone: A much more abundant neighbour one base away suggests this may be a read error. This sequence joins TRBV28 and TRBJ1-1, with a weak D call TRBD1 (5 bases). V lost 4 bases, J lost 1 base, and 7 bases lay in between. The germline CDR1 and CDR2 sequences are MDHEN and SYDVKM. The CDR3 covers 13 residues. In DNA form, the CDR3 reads TGTGCCAGCAGTTCGGGGGGGAACACTGAAGCTTTCTTT. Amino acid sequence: CASSSGGNTEAFF.

The CDR3 is CASSGGQGAPDKYGYTF. The CDR3 nucleotides read TGTGCCAGCAGCGGGGGACAGGGCGCACCTGACAAATATGGCTACACCTTC. This chain links TRBV9 with TRBJ1-2; 9 bases match TRBD1. The trim removed 3 bases at V and 5 bases at J, leaving 14 bases unmatched. Germline CDR1 is SGDLS and CDR2 is YYNGEE. The CDR3 totals 17 residues.

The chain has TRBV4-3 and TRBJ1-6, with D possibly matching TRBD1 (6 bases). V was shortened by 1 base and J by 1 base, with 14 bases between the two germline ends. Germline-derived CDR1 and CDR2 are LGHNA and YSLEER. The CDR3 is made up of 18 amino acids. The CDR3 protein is CASSQAPAQGSYNSPLHF. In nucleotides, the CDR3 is TGCGCCAGCAGCCAAGCCCCCGCCCAGGGGTCCTATAATTCACCCCTCCACTTT.

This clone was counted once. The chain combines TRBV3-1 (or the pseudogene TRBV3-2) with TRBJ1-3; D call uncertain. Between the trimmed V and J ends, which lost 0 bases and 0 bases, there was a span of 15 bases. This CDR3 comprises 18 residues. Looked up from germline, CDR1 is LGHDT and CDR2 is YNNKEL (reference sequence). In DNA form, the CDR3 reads TGTGCCAGCAGCCAAGATCAGCAGGAACTGAGCTCTGGAAACACCATATATTTT. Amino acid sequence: CASSQDQQELSSGNTIYF.

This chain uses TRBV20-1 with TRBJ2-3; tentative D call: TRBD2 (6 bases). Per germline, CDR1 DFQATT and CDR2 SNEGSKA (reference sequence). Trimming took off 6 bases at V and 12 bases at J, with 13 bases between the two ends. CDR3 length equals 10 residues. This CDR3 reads CSAAGTRQYF. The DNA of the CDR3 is TGCAGTGCGGCCGGGACTCGCCAGTATTTT.

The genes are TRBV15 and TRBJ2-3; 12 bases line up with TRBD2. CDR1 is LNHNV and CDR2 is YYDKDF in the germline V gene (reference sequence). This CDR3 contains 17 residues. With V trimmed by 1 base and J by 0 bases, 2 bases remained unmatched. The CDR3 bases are TGTGCCACCAGCAGAGGCGGACTAGCGGGGAGCACAGATACGCAGTATTTT. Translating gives CATSRGGLAGSTDTQYF. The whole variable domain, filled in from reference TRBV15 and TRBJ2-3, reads DAMVIQNPRYQVTQFGKPVTLSCSQTLNHNVMYWYQQKSSQAPKLLFHYYDKDFNNEADTPDNFQSRRPNTSFCFLDIRSPGLGDTAMYLCATSRGGLAGSTDTQYFGPGTRLTVL.

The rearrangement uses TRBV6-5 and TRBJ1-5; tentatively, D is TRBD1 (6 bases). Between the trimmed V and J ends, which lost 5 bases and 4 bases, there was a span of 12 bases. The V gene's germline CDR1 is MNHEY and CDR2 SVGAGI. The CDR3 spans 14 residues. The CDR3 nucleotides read TGTGCCAGCAGTAGGGGGGGCGCGAATCAGCCCCAGCATTTT. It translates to CASSRGGANQPQHF.